This T cell receptor (beta chain) was observed in a study of tumor and adjacent non-tumor tissue in lung cancer (dated by TCRdb to 2017 to 2018). With regard to the full study: The cohort included under 15 adenocarcinoma, a couple of squamous cell carcinoma and 1 small cell lung cancer patients. Ages among the approximately 15 patients ranged from roughly 31 to 76 years, there were approximately 10 men and 5 women, and disease was at TNM stage I to III. In total, sequencing yielded 100 million to 150 million productive TCRbeta reads, which works out to an average of about 4 million reads per sample. Using bulk TCRbeta repertoires from 15 lung cancer patients, the study set lung tumor tissue side by side with matched distant non-tumor lung tissue. TCRbeta CDR3 sequencing was performed on a few dozen paired specimens, with one tumor sample and one normal lung sample collected per patient.

Including cysteine and phenylalanine, the CDR3 has 17 amino acids. The kept DNA is CDR3 alone, 51 bases in frame from the first base. Looking up the germline V gene (reference sequence) yields CDR1 DFQATT and CDR2 SNEGSKA. Beyond this particular receptor, the publication reports: Only roughly 16 patients were in the cohort, and the authors stated that larger samples and more detailed clinical data are needed. Neither the sequencing platform nor unique molecular identifiers are named or mentioned anywhere in the methods. Peripheral blood was not sequenced, so blood TCRbeta repertoires were not examined in the lung cancer patients of the study. A significantly larger cumulative share of the repertoire was made up by the top 100 clones in normal lung than in tumor tissue. Significantly higher TCR diversity (inverse Simpson) was observed in tumor tissue than in normal lung tissue (approximately 400 vs 170, P = 0.0075, Mann-Whitney U test). TCR diversity was significantly higher in younger patients, and greater tumor TCR diversity was associated with shorter overall survival and shorter disease-free survival.

RNA was isolated from bulk unsorted tissue, and RNA quality was assessed with a NanoDrop ND-1000 and an Agilent 2100. Newly diagnosed lung cancer patients without prior chemotherapy who had been admitted for thoracic surgery in China between August and November 2014 were enrolled as donors. The study excluded patients who had received radiotherapy or chemotherapy before or who had another cancer at the same time. Pieces of surgical tissue measuring about 1-2 cm3 were kept in RNAlater solution and stored at -80 degrees C until use. Note on this clonotype: Its antigen has not been determined. Relative to the germline gene, one junction end is altered; a read error may explain this.

The protocol used for the library was multiplex PCR. Sequenced on an Illumina HiSeq 2500. TCRbeta libraries were constructed through three rounds of nested PCR with primers (Table S4) according to protocols modified from ARM-PCR. PCR products of 200-500 bp were gel-excised and purified with the QIAquick gel extraction kit before sequencing. As for the original processing: Trimmomatic was used to clean the reads, FLASH was used to merge the reads into complete CDR3 sequences, and MiTCR was used to assign the reads to V(D)J germline segments. Clonal diversity was computed as the inverse Simpson's index with VDJtools. In-frame sequences lacking a premature stop codon were counted as productive reads. TCRdb reprocessing: public reads trimmed at Q25 with fastp, clones called with MiXCR, in-frame beta chains kept. Every CDR3 protein is listed once, alongside the most common genes and DNA of its rows. TCRdb's processing, not the study's, gives the V and J calls here. The sample has about 81,000 distinct CDR3 sequences on record, over 55% of them singletons. 8.5% to 10% of the sample is taken by the ten largest.

Sequencing input: lung tumor tissue. This TCR was recovered from a woman aged 40 to 50 with non-small cell lung cancer. In this chain, TRBV20-1 is recombined with TRBJ2-3, with 10 bases in between that match TRBD2. The DNA is as follows: TGCAGTGCTAGAGAGGAGCGGGGGGGTGGAGGCACAGATATGCAGTATTTT. Translated, this gives CSAREERGGGGTDMQYF.